This T cell receptor beta chain was documented in a study of blood T cells in healthy people across ages. Study findings and constraints: It was not known whether donors were CMV positive (a possible confounder of expanded clonotype changes). Per million T cells, TCR beta diversity dropped about linearly as age rose.

The CDR3 is made up of 14 amino acids. Germline V gives CDR1 DFQATT, CDR2 SNEGSKA (reference sequence). Deletions cut 6 bases from V and 5 bases from J, with 19 bases between. Together with a sample-barcoded 5' primer, a J-beta primer mix was included in a second PCR lasting roughly 6 to 12 cycles. TCRdb fed the 5' RACE reads into MiXCR, producing one record per CDR3 protein. Counted here are about 680,000 distinct CDR3 sequences, around 49% occurring once; the ten biggest clones make up about a third. The people who gave samples were healthy Caucasians from Russia, aged roughly 6 to 100. Points on this clonotype: Its cognate antigen is unknown.

Material: blood. V gene TRBV20-1 combines with J gene TRBJ2-5; weak D call: TRBD1 (6 bases). This clonotype was sampled from a woman aged 60 to 75 in good health. CDR3 protein: CSAGPGHYGETQYF. The CDR3 bases are TGCAGTGCCGGACCGGGACACTACGGGGAGACCCAGTACTTC.